This T cell receptor (beta chain) was captured in a study of blood T cell repertoires in COVID-19. On the study more broadly: The cDNA or gDNA used as material had been derived from T cells, B-cell-depleted T cells, or PBMCs.

This clone is a singleton in its sample. In the authors' workflow: Researchers report that nucleated cell counts were estimated from reference gene primer amplification. Here immunoSEQ multiplex PCR was the method, and the copy in TCRdb shows in-frame clones only, minus some. The V and J calls and clone size are taken from that table; D and trimming were inferred from the DNA. The sample consists of about 160,000 clones, roughly 85% of them appearing once. The CDR3 is made up of 14 amino acids. V was clipped by 5 bases and J by 7 bases; unmatched bases: 5. Germline V gives CDR1 SEHNR, CDR2 FQNEAQ (reference sequence).

The chain couples TRBV7-9 to TRBJ1-4, with 9 bases lining up with TRBD1. The specimen sequenced was peripheral blood. The sequence came from a human donor with acute or convalescent COVID-19. The donor label of this sample is uncertain. The CDR3 is CASSNRGLTEKLFF. The CDR3 DNA sequence: TGTGCCAGCAGCAACAGGGGGCTCACTGAAAAACTGTTTTTT.